These 15 T cell receptor beta chains originate from one sample sequenced in a study of TIL therapy for anti-PD-1-resistant metastatic lung cancer. Regarding time point: pre-treatment sample, taken before nivolumab and TIL therapy. Most excised metastases sampled were pleural nodules or supraclavicular lymph nodes. This was the immunoSEQ v3 assay. TCRdb keeps only in-frame clones here, not all; method: immunoSEQ multiplex PCR. The repertoire includes more than 90,000 clones, just over 65% of them detected once, and 11% sits in the top ten. The sample here was tumor tissue, taken at baseline. These receptors all come from a person aged 25-80 years with non-small cell lung cancer.

In this sample, this clone turned up a few times. The rearrangement links TRBV6-2 or TRBV6-3 to TRBJ1-2; no clear D gene. The CDR3 has 14 residues. Germline loops: CDR1 MNHEY, CDR2 SVGEGT. The germline V and J ends were trimmed by 4 bases and 1 base, with 10 bases remaining between them. CDR3 coding DNA: TGTGCCAGCAGTTCAAGGGATGTTAACTATGGCTACACCTTC. Translated: CASSSRDVNYGYTF.

V and J are TRBV28 and TRBJ2-1, with TRBD2 matching 11 bases. The CDR3 contains 15 residues. Germline V gene sequence: CDR1 MDHEN, CDR2 SYDVKM. The trim removed 5 bases at V and 3 bases at J, leaving 3 bases unmatched. The CDR3 sequence is CASSLSGGDYNEQFF. The DNA of the CDR3 is TGTGCCAGCAGTCTTAGCGGGGGGGACTACAATGAGCAGTTCTTC. Complete variable domain (other parts from reference TRBV28 and TRBJ2-1): DVKVTQSSRYLVKRTGEKVFLECVQDMDHENMFWYRQDPGLGLRLIYFSYDVKMKEKGDIPEGYSVSREKKERFSLILESASTNQTSMYLCASSLSGGDYNEQFFGPGTRLTVL.

In regard to this clone: The sample contains more than one DNA sequence encoding this CDR3. The chain is built from TRBV6-5 and TRBJ2-1, with D possibly being TRBD1 or TRBD2 (6 bases each). The germline V and J ends were trimmed by 4 bases and 6 bases, with 10 bases remaining between them. The CDR3 has 13 amino acids. CDR1 MNHEY and CDR2 SVGAGI come from the germline V gene. The CDR3 region is CASSLGGRNEQFF. In nucleotides, the CDR3 is TGTGCCAGCAGTTTAGGGGGGCGCAATGAGCAGTTCTTC.

This CDR3 reads CASSFRLAGVLGETQYF. DNA of the CDR3: TGTGCCAGCAGCTTCAGACTAGCGGGAGTTCTGGGGGAGACCCAGTACTTC. The V and J genes are TRBV7-2 and TRBJ2-5; 12 positions agree with TRBD2. The V gene end was trimmed by 3 bases and the J gene end by 5 bases; junction bases not matched to a gene: 10. This CDR3 comprises 17 residues. CDR1 and CDR2 from the germline V gene are SGHTA and FQGNSA. Together with reference TRBV7-2 and TRBJ2-5, the CDR3 gives the full variable domain: GAGVSQSPSNKVTEKGKDVELRCDPISGHTALYWYRQSLGQGLEFLIYFQGNSAPDKSGLPSDRFSAERTGGSVSTLTIQRTQQEDSAVYLCASSFRLAGVLGETQYFGPGTRLLVL.

This clone turned up a few times. The rearrangement uses TRBV9 and TRBJ2-1; D may be TRBD1 (6 bases). Germline V gene data show CDR1 as SGDLS and CDR2 as YYNGEE. There are 16 residues in the CDR3. Trimming removed 4 bases at V and 1 base at J, with 15 bases between. CDR3 residues: CASSRTRGSSYNEQFF. In nucleotides, the CDR3 is TGTGCCAGCAGCCGTACGAGGGGGAGTTCCTACAATGAGCAGTTCTTC.

This clone showed up just a few times. This chain uses TRBV2 with TRBJ1-1, with D perhaps matching TRBD1 (5 bases). With 4 bases removed from V and 5 bases from J, the gap between germline ends came to 11 bases. CDR1 is SNHLY and CDR2 is FYNNEI in the germline V gene. This CDR3 has 13 amino acids. CDR3 sequence: CASSAEAGTEAFF. The CDR3 coding sequence is TGTGCCAGCAGTGCCGAAGCAGGGACTGAAGCTTTCTTT.

The chain employs TRBV5-1 and TRBJ2-7; the D call may be TRBD1 or TRBD2 (5 bases each). Trimming shortened V by 0 bases and J by 2 bases, and 12 bases separated the two germline ends. Germline assignment: CDR1 SGHRS and CDR2 YFSETQ. CDR3 size: 15 residues. The CDR3 here is CASSLEPGGTYEQYF. The CDR3 bases are TGCGCCAGCAGCTTGGAGCCTGGGGGAACCTACGAGCAGTACTTC.

This chain links TRBV18 with TRBJ2-7; unclear D gene. The germline V gene has CDR1 KGHSH and CDR2 LQKENI. The CDR3 runs 11 residues. V was shortened by 5 bases and J by 6 bases, with 8 bases between the two germline ends. The CDR3 sequence is CASSTTSEQYF. In DNA form, the CDR3 reads TGTGCCAGCTCAACGACAAGCGAGCAGTACTTC.

The chain is built from TRBV18 and TRBJ2-3, with 7 bases identical to TRBD2. The length of the CDR3 is 15 residues. V lost 0 bases to trimming and J lost 4 bases; unmatched junction nucleotides: 4. CDR1 is KGHSH, CDR2 LQKENI, per germline. Here the CDR3 reads CASSPPSTSADTQYF. The CDR3 DNA reads as TGTGCCAGCTCACCACCCTCCACTAGCGCAGATACGCAGTATTTT.

The chain carries TRBV7-3 and TRBJ2-1; 9 bases align to TRBD2. CDR1 is SGHTA, CDR2 FQGTGA, per germline. Germline trimming cut 5 bases from V and 9 bases from J; bases unmatched to any gene: 5. The CDR3 runs 13 residues. CDR3 region: CASSLAGGPEQFF. The CDR3 DNA is TGTGCCAGCAGCCTGGCGGGGGGGCCTGAGCAGTTCTTC.

The chain is built from TRBV7-7 and TRBJ2-5; maybe TRBD2 (6 bases). The V gene lost 3 bases and the J gene lost 2 bases, with 13 bases spanning the gap. The CDR3 covers 15 residues. Per the germline V gene, CDR1 is SSHAT and CDR2 is FNYEAQ (reference sequence). The CDR3 spells CASSFGGIRQETQYF. The CDR3 DNA reads TGTGCCAGCAGCTTCGGGGGTATTCGACAAGAGACCCAGTACTTC.

The chain couples TRBV6-2 or TRBV6-3 to TRBJ2-2; the match to TRBD2 covers 13 bases. The ends lost 2 bases at V and 0 bases at J; junction bases unmatched: 6. CDR3 length: 19 amino acids. Looked up from germline, CDR1 is MNHEY and CDR2 is SVGEGT. CDR3 region: CASSYGGLAGVANTGELFF. The CDR3 DNA follows: TGTGCCAGCAGTTACGGTGGACTAGCGGGGGTCGCGAACACCGGGGAGCTGTTTTTT.

The rearrangement joins TRBV6-5 to TRBJ2-2, with D perhaps being TRBD1 or TRBD2 (5 bases each). CDR3 length: 14 residues. V was trimmed by 7 bases and J by 6 bases, leaving 15 bases between them. Germline V gene lookup returns CDR1 MNHEY and CDR2 SVGAGI. In DNA, the CDR3 is TGTGCCAGCATGGGGACCCACGTTGCCGGGGAGCTGTTTTTT. This gives the protein CASMGTHVAGELFF.

The gene calls are TRBV7-6 and TRBJ2-7, with a tentative D call TRBD2 (7 bases). Germline assignment: CDR1 SGHVS and CDR2 FNYEAQ. Trimming cost V 0 bases and J 7 bases, with 16 bases left between them. CDR3 length: 15 amino acids. The CDR3 loop is CASSLAGRGAGEQYF. In DNA form, the CDR3 reads TGTGCCAGCAGCTTAGCTGGTCGGGGGGCAGGGGAGCAGTACTTC. The whole variable domain, remainder taken from reference TRBV7-6 and TRBJ2-7, is GAGVSQSPRYKVTKRGQDVALRCDPISGHVSLYWYRQALGQGPEFLTYFNYEAQQDKSGLPNDRFSAERPEGSISTLTIQRTEQRDSAMYRCASSLAGRGAGEQYFGPGTRLTVT.

The genes are TRBV12-3 or TRBV12-4 and TRBJ2-2, with TRBD2 matching over 8 bases. The CDR3 extends over 13 amino acids. V shed 6 bases, J shed 5 bases, and the junction held 2 bases outside the gene matches. The CDR3 DNA is TGTGCCAGCAGCGGGAGGGATACCGGGGAGCTGTTTTTT. This translates into CASSGRDTGELFF.